The clone carrying this T cell receptor (beta chain) was seen just once. The antigen remains undetermined. Assay used: immunoSEQ multiplex PCR; TCRdb lists only in-frame clones, some missing. The data hold 1.5 million to 1.9 million clones, with under 99% observed a single time. This sample is part of a study of shared clonotypes between healthy human individuals. Study findings and constraints: Generally, naive subsets came out with larger estimated richness than memory subsets. Non-shared clonotypes had lower generation probabilities than clonotypes shared by all four sorted-subset donors. Naive CD4 clonotype sharing across a handful of donors was around 5%.

The material sequenced was naive CD4+ T cells sorted from blood. Subset of the sample: CD45RA+ positively selected. This sequence originates from a man aged 25 to 45 in good health.

DNA of the CDR3: TGTGCCAGCAACTCGGGGACAGCTCACTCCTACGAGCAGTACTTC. Amino acids: CASNSGTAHSYEQYF. V is TRBV28 and J is TRBJ2-7; TRBD1 aligns across 7 bases. This CDR3 is built from 15 residues. V lost 7 bases to trimming and J lost 0 bases; unmatched junction nucleotides: 9. Looked up from germline, CDR1 is MDHEN and CDR2 is SYDVKM.